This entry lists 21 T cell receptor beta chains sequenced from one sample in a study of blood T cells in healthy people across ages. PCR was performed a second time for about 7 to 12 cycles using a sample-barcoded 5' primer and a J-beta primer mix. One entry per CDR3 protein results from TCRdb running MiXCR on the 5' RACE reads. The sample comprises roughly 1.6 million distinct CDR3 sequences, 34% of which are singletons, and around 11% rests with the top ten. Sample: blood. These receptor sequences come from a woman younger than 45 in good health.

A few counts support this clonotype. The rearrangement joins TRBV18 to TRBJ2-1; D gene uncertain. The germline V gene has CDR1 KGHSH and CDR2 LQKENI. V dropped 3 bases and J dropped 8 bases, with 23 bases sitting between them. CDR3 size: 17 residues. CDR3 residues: CASSPSPDPNLGDEQFF. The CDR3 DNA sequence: TGTGCCAGCTCACCCTCCCCAGACCCCAACTTAGGCGATGAGCAGTTCTTC.

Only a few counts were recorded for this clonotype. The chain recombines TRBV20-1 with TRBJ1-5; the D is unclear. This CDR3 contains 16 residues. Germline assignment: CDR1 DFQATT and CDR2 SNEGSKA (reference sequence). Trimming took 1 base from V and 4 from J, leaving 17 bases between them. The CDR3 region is CSARARPGSKNQPQHF. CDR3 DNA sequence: TGCAGTGCTAGAGCCCGACCCGGGTCTAAGAATCAGCCCCAGCATTTT.

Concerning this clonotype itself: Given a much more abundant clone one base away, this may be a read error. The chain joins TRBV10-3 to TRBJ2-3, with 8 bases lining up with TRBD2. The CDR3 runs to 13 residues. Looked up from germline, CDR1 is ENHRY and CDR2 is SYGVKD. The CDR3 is CAIMRGATDTLYF. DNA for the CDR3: TGTGCCATCATGCGGGGGGCCACAGATACGCTGTATTTT.

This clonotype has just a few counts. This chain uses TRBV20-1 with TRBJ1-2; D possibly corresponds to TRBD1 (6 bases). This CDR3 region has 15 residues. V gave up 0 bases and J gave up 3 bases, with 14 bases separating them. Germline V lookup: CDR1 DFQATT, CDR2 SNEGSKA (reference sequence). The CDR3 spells CSARETGKEDYGYTF. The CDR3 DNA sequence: TGCAGTGCTAGAGAAACAGGGAAGGAGGACTATGGCTACACCTTC.

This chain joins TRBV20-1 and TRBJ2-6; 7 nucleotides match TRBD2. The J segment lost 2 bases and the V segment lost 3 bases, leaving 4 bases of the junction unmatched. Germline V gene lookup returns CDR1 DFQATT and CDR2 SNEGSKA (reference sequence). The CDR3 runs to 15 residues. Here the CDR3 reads CSARARGAGANVLTF. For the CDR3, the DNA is TGCAGTGCTAGGGCCCGGGGGGCTGGGGCCAACGTCCTGACTTTC.

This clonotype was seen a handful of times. CDR3 sequence: CASSLGGGANYGYTF. CDR3 coding DNA: TGCGCCAGCAGCTTGGGTGGCGGAGCTAACTATGGCTACACCTTC. The V gene is TRBV5-1, the J gene TRBJ1-2, with D unresolved. The V end lost 0 bases, the J end lost 0 bases, and 9 bases lay between the germline ends. Germline CDR1 is SGHRS and CDR2 is YFSETQ. The CDR3 has 15 residues. The complete variable domain, with remaining parts taken from reference TRBV5-1 and TRBJ1-2, reads KAGVTQTPRYLIKTRGQQVTLSCSPISGHRSVSWYQQTPGQGLQFLFEYFSETQRNKGNFPGRFSGRQFSNSRSEMNVSTLELGDSALYLCASSLGGGANYGYTFGSGTRLTVV.

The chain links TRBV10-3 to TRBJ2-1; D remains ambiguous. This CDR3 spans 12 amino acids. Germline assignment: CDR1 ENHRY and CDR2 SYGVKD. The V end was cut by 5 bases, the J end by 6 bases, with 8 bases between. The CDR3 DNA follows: TGTGCCATCAGTAACGATCCCAATGAGCAGTTCTTC. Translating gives CAISNDPNEQFF.

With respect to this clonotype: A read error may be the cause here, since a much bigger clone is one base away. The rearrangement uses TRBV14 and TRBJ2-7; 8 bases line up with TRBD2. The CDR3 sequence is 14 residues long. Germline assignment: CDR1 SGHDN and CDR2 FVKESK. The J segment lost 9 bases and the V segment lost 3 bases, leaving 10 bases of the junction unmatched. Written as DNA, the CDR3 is TGTGCCAGCAGCCACTCGGGAGGGGTTTTGGGGCAGTACTTC. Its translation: CASSHSGGVLGQYF.

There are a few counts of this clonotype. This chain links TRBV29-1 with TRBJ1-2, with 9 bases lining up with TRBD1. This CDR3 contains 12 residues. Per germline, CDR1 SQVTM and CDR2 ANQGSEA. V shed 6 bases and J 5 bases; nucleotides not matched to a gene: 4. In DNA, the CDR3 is TGCAGCGTGCGGACAGGGGCGTATGGCTACACCTTC. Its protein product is CSVRTGAYGYTF.

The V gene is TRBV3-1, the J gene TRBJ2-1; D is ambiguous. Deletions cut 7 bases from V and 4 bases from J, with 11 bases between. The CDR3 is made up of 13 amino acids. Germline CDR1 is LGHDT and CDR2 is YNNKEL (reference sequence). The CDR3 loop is CASKDSNYNEQFF. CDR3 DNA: TGTGCCAGCAAAGACTCAAATTACAATGAGCAGTTCTTC.

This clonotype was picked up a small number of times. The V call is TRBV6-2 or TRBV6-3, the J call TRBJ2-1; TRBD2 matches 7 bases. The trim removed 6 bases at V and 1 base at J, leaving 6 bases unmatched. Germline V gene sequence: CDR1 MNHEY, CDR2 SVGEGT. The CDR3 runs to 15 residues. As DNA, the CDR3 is TGTGCCAGCAGAAACGGGGGGAATTCCTACAATGAGCAGTTCTTC. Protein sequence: CASRNGGNSYNEQFF.

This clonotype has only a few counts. The CDR3 sequence is CATRVEGLLLNEQFF. The CDR3 nucleotides are TGTGCCACCAGGGTTGAGGGACTCTTACTCAATGAGCAGTTCTTC. This chain joins TRBV7-9 and TRBJ2-1, with D possibly matching TRBD2 (6 bases). Germline V lookup: CDR1 SEHNR, CDR2 FQNEAQ (reference sequence). The ends were cut back, 10 bases at V and 6 bases at J, with 22 bases in the middle. This CDR3 comprises 15 residues. Looking up the rest from reference TRBV7-9 and TRBJ2-1 gives the full variable domain: DTGVSQNPRHKITKRGQNVTFRCDPISEHNRLYWYRQTLGQGPEFLTYFQNEAQLEKSRLLSDRFSAERPKGSFSTLEIQRTEQGDSAMYLCATRVEGLLLNEQFFGPGTRLTVL.

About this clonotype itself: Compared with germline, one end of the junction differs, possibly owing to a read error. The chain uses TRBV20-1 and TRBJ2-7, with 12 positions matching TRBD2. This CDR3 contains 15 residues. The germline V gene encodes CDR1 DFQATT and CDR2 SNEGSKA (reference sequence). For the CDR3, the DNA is TGCAGTGCTAGGACGGCTAGCGGGGGGGCCCACGAGCGGTACTTC. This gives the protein CSARTASGGAHERYF.

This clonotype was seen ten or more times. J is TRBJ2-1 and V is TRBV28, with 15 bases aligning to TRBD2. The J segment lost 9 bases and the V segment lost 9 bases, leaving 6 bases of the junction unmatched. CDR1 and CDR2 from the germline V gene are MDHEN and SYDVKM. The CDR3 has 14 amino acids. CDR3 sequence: CASLGTSGRSEQFF. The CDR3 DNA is TGTGCCAGTCTAGGGACTAGCGGGAGGAGTGAGCAGTTCTTC.

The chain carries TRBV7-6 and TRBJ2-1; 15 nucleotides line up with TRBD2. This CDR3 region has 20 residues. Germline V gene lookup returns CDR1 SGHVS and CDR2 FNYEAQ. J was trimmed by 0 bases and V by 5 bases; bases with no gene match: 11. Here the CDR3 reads CASSKGLGLAGGLSYNEQFF. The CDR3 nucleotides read TGTGCCAGCAGCAAGGGCCTGGGACTAGCGGGGGGCCTCTCCTACAATGAGCAGTTCTTC.

CDR3 bases: TGTGCCAGCAGTGAAAGGGGTCAGAGCTCCTACAATGAGCAGTTCTTC. This translates into CASSERGQSSYNEQFF. The J gene is TRBJ2-1, the V gene TRBV6-1; maybe TRBD1 (5 bases). The CDR3 has 16 amino acids. CDR1 is MNHNS, CDR2 SASEGT, per germline. V dropped 2 bases and J dropped 0 bases, with 11 bases sitting between them.

The CDR3 nucleotides read TGCGCCAGCAGAGCGGGGGACACAGATACGCAGTATTTT. Translating gives CASRAGDTDTQYF. The V gene is TRBV5-1, the J gene TRBJ2-3, with TRBD2 matching 8 bases. V trimming: 5 bases; J trimming: 2 bases; junction bases outside the gene matches: 1. The CDR3 has 13 residues. Germline CDR1 SGHRS, CDR2 YFSETQ.

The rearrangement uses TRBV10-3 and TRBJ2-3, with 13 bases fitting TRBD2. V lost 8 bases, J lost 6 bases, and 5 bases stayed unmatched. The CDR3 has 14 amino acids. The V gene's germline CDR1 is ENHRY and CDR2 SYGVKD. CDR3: CAISGTSGMDTQYF. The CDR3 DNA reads TGTGCCATCTCTGGGACTAGCGGGATGGATACGCAGTATTTT.

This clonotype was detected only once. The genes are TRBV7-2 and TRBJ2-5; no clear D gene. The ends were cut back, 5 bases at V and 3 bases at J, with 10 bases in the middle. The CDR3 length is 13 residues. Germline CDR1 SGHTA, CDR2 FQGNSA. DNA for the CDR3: TGTGCCAGCAGCCCGACGTACAAAGAGACCCAGTACTTC. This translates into CASSPTYKETQYF.

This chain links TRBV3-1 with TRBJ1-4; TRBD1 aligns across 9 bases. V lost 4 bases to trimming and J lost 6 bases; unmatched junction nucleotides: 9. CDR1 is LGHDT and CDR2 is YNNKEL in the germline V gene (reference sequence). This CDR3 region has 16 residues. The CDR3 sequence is CASSLGTGNRYEKLFF. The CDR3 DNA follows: TGTGCCAGCAGCCTCGGGACAGGGAACCGATATGAAAAACTGTTTTTT.

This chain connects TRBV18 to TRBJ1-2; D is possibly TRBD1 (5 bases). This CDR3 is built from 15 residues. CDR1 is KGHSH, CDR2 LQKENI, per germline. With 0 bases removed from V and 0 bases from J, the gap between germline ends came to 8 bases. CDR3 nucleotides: TGTGCCAGCTCACCACCGAGCAGGGCTAACTATGGCTACACCTTC. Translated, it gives CASSPPSRANYGYTF.